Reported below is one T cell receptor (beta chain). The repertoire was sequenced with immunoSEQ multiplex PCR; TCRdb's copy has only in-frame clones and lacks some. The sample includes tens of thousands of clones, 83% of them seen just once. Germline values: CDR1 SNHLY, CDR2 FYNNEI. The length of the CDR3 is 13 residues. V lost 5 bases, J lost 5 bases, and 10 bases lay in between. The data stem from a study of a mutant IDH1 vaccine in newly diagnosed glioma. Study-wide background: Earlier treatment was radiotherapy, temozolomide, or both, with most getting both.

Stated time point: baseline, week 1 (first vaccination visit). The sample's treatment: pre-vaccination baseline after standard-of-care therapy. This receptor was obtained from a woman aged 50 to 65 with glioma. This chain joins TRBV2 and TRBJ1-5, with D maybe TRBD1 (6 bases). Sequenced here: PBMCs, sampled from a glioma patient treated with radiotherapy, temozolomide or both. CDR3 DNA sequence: TGTGCCAGCAGTCCACAGGGAGATCAGCCCCAGCATTTT. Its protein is CASSPQGDQPQHF.